This T cell receptor beta chain is drawn from a study of shared clonotypes between healthy human individuals. Naive CD8 cells comprised CD45RO-negative, CCR7-positively selected cells, excluding terminally differentiated effector memory CD45RA+ cells. All donors qualified as healthy HIV-negative adults and had experienced no recent acute infections or vaccinations. Findings and limits, study-wide: As a rule, naive subsets had a larger estimated richness than memory subsets. About 5% of naive CD4 clonotypes were shared across four donors.

Sequencing used immunoSEQ multiplex PCR; TCRdb keeps in-frame clones, though not all of them. The sample includes about 600,000 clones, roughly 96% of them seen just once. On this clone itself: Its antigen is undetermined.

V was clipped by 2 bases and J by 6 bases; unmatched bases: 1. The CDR3 is 13 amino acids. The germline gives CDR1 MGHRA, CDR2 YSYEKL. The sequencing input was naive CD8+ T cells sorted from blood. This receptor was obtained from a woman in her twenties or thirties in good health. The chain couples TRBV4-1 to TRBJ2-3, with 8 positions matching TRBD2. The CDR3 sequence: CASSQRTSDTQYF. CDR3 nucleotides: TGCGCCAGCAGCCAACGGACTAGCGATACGCAGTATTTT.